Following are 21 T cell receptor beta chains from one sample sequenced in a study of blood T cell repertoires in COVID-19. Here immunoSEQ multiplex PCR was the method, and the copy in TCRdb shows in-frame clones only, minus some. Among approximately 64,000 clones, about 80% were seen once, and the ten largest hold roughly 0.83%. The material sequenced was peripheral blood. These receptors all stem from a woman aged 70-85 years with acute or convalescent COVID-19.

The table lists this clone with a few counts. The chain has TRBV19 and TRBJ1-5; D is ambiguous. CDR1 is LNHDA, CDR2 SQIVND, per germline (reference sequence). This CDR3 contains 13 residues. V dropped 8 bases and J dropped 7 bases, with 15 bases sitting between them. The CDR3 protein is CASQPGRRQPQHF. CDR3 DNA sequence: TGTGCCAGTCAACCGGGGAGGAGGCAGCCCCAGCATTTT.

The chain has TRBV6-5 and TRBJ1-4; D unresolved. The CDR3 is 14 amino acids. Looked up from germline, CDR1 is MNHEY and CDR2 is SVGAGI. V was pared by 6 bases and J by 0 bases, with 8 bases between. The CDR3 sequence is CASRTGATNEKLFF. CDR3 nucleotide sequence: TGTGCCAGCAGGACGGGTGCAACTAATGAAAAACTGTTTTTT.

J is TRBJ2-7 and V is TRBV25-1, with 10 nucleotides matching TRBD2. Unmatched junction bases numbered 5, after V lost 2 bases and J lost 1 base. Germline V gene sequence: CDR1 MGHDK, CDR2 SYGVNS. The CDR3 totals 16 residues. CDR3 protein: CASSERWTSGSYEQYF. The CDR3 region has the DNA TGTGCCAGCAGTGAACGATGGACTAGCGGTTCCTACGAGCAGTACTTC.

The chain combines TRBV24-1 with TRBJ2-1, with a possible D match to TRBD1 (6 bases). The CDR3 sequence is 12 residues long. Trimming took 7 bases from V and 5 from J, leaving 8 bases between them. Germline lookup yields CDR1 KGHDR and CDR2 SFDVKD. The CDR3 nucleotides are TGTGCCACCAGGGACAGACACAATGAGCAGTTCTTC. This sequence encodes CATRDRHNEQFF.

CDR3 nucleotides: TGTGCCAGCAGCCCCCCAGCGGGGGCTGGGGAGACCCAGTACTTC. Residues: CASSPPAGAGETQYF. The chain is built from TRBV7-2 and TRBJ2-5, with 8 positions matching TRBD2. Trimming at V came to 5 bases and at J to 5 bases, leaving 10 bases not matched to a gene. CDR1 and CDR2 from the germline V gene are SGHTA and FQGNSA. The CDR3 runs 15 residues. The full variable domain, completed using reference TRBV7-2 and TRBJ2-5, is GAGVSQSPSNKVTEKGKDVELRCDPISGHTALYWYRQSLGQGLEFLIYFQGNSAPDKSGLPSDRFSAERTGGSVSTLTIQRTQQEDSAVYLCASSPPAGAGETQYFGPGTRLLVL.

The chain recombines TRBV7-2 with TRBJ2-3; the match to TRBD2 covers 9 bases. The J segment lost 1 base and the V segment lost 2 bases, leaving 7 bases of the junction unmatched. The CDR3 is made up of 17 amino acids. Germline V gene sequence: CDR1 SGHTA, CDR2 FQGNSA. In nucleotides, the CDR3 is TGTGCCAGCAGCTTAAGGGTAGTAGCGGGAGGCACAGATACGCAGTATTTT. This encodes CASSLRVVAGGTDTQYF. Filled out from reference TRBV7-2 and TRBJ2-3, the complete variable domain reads GAGVSQSPSNKVTEKGKDVELRCDPISGHTALYWYRQSLGQGLEFLIYFQGNSAPDKSGLPSDRFSAERTGGSVSTLTIQRTQQEDSAVYLCASSLRVVAGGTDTQYFGPGTRLTVL.

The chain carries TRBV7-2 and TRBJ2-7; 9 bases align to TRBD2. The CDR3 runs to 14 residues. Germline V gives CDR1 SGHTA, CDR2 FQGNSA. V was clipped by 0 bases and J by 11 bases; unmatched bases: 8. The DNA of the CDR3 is TGTGCCAGCAGCTTAGCGGTGACTAGCGGAACAAAGTACTTC. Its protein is CASSLAVTSGTKYF.

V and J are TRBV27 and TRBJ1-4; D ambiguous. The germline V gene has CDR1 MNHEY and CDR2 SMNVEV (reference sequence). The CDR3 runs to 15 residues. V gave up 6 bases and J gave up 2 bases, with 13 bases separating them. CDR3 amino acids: CASRLGRPTNEKLFF. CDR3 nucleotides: TGTGCCAGCAGACTTGGGCGTCCGACTAATGAAAAACTGTTTTTT.

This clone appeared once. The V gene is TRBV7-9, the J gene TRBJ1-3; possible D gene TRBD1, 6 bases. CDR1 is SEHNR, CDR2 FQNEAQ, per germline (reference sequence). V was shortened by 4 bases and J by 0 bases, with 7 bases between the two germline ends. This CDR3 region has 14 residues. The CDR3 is CASSSDSSGNTIYF. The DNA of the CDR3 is TGTGCCAGCAGCTCGGACAGCTCTGGAAACACCATATATTTT.

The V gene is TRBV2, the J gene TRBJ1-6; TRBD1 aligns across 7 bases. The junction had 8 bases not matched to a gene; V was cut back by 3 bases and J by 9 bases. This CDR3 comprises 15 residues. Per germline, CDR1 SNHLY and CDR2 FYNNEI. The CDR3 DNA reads TGTGCCAGCAGTGACGGGGACAGTGGGGTTTCACCCCTCCACTTT. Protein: CASSDGDSGVSPLHF.

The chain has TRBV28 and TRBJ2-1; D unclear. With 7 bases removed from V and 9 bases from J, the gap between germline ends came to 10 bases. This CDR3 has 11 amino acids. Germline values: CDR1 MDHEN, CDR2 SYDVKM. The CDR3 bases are TGTGCCAGCACCCGAGGCTTTGAGCAGTTCTTC. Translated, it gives CASTRGFEQFF.

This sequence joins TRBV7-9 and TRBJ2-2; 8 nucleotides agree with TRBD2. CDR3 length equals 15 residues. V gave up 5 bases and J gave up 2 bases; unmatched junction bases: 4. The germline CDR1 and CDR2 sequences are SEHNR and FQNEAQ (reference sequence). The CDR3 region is CASSRLATNTGELFF. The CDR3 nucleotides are TGTGCCAGCAGCCGACTAGCGACAAACACCGGGGAGCTGTTTTTT.

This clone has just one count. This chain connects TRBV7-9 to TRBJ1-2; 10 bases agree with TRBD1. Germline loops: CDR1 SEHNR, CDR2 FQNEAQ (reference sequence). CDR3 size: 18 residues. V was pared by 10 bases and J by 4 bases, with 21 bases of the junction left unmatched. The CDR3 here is CATENPKGPGQGRYGYTF. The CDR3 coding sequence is TGTGCCACCGAAAACCCGAAGGGGCCGGGACAGGGGCGCTATGGCTACACCTTC.

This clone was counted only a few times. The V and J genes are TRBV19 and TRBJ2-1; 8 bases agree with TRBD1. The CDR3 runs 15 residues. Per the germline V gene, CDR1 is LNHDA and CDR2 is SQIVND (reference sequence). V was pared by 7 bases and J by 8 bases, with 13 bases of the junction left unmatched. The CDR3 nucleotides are TGTGCCAGTACCCCTGGCCAGGGGGCGTTTTATGAGCAGTTCTTC. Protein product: CASTPGQGAFYEQFF.

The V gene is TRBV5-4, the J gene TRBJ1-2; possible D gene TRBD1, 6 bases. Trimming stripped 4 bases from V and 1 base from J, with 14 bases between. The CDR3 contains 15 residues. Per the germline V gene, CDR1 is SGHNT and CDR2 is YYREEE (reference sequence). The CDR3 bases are TGTGCCAGCAGCCTCGGGACAACTCATAACTATGGCTACACCTTC. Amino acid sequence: CASSLGTTHNYGYTF.

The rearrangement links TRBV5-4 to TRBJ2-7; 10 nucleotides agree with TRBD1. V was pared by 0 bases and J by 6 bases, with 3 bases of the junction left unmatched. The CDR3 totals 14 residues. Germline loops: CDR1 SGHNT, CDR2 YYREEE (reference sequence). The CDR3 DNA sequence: TGTGCCAGCAGCTTGGGACAGGGGGCTAGCGAGCAGTACTTC. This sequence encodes CASSLGQGASEQYF.

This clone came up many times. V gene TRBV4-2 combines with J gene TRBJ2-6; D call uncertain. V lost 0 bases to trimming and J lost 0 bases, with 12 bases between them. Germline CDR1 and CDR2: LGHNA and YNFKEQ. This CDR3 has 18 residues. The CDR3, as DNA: TGTGCCAGCAGCCAAGATCTCCCACAGTACTCTGGGGCCAACGTCCTGACTTTC. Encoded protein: CASSQDLPQYSGANVLTF.

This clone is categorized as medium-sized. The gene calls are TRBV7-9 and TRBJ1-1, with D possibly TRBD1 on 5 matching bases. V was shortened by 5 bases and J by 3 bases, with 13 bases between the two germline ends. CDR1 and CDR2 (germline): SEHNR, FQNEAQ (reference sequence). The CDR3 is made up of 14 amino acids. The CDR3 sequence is CASSGPGMDTEAFF. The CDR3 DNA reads TGTGCCAGCAGCGGACCAGGGATGGACACTGAAGCTTTCTTT.

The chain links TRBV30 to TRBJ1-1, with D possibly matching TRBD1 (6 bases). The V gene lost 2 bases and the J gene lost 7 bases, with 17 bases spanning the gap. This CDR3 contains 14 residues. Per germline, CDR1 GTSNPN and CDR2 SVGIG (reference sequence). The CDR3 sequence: CAWSPSLGTNEAFF. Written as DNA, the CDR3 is TGTGCCTGGAGTCCGTCGCTTGGGACAAATGAAGCTTTCTTT.

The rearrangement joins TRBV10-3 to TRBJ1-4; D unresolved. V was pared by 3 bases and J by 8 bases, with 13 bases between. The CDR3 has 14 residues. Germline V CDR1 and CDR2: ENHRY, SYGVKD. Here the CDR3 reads CAISDGSAGEKLFF. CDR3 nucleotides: TGTGCCATCAGTGACGGGTCCGCCGGGGAAAAACTGTTTTTT.

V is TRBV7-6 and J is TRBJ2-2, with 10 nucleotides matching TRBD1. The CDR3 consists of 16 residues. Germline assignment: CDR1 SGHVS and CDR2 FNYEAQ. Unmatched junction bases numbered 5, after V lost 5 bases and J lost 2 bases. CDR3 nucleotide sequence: TGTGCCAGCAGCCTAGGACAGGGGGGCAACACCGGGGAGCTGTTTTTT. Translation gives CASSLGQGGNTGELFF.